A selection of T cell receptor beta chains follows, all from one sample in a study of T cell responses to AZD1222 COVID-19 vaccine. Only in-frame clones appear in the TCRdb table, and some are missing; sequencing was by immunoSEQ multiplex PCR. Among some 140,000 clones listed, over 65% were seen once. The sample in question was peripheral blood, obtained on day 0 of AZD1222 vaccination. The receptors were gathered from an adult in good health. Both conserved end residues are part of each CDR3. A D gene is named only where the DNA matches it firmly. A clone size is listed for some rows: how often the clone was seen (once, few, many), or a class if it is expanded.

clone size	D gene	J gene	V gene	CDR3 DNA	CDR3 protein
few	TRBD1	TRBJ1-2	TRBV10-3	TGTGCTGCCCGGGACAGGGAGGAGAGTGGCTACACCTTC	CAARDREESGYTF
few	TRBD2	TRBJ2-1	TRBV2	TGTGCCAGCAGGTCTAGCGGCCTCTACAATGAGCAGTTCTTC	CASRSSGLYNEQFF
NA	TRBD2	TRBJ2-5	TRBV3-1/TRBV3-2	TGTGCCAGCAGCCCCAAGGGACTAGCGGAAGAGACCCAGTACTTC	CASSPKGLAEETQYF
few	TRBD1	TRBJ1-3	TRBV29-1	TGCAGCGCCCTGGGGACAGGGGGCAGAAACACCATATATTTT	CSALGTGGRNTIYF
NA	NA	TRBJ1-1	TRBV5-1	TGCGCCAGCAGCGAGTTGGAGGGCACTGAAGCTTTCTTT	CASSELEGTEAFF
NA	NA	TRBJ1-2	TRBV19	TGTGCCAGTAGTAGAGACAGGATTATCGGCTACACCTTC	CASSRDRIIGYTF
few	TRBD1	TRBJ1-1	TRBV4-1	TGCGCCAGCAGATCACAGGGGGCGAACACTGAAGCTTTCTTT	CASRSQGANTEAFF
NA	TRBD1	TRBJ2-7	TRBV6-5	TGTGCCAGTTCCGGGACAGAGCTTTACGAGCAGTACTTC	CASSGTELYEQYF
NA	TRBD1	TRBJ1-2	TRBV29-1	TGCAGCGTTCTGACAGGGTCCGCAGGAACTAACTATGGCTACACCTTC	CSVLTGSAGTNYGYTF
NA	TRBD2	TRBJ2-5	TRBV5-1	TGCGCCAGCAGCTTCGGGACTAGCGGGGGACAAGAGACCCAGTACTTC	CASSFGTSGGQETQYF
NA	NA	TRBJ2-2	TRBV5-1	TGCGCCAGCAGCTTCCCCGGGGAGCTGTTTTTT	CASSFPGELFF
NA	TRBD1	TRBJ1-4	TRBV27	TGTGCCAGCAGTCCGCAGACAGGGGTGAATGAAAAACTGTTTTTT	CASSPQTGVNEKLFF
once	TRBD1	TRBJ1-2	TRBV18	TGTGCCAGCTCACCACTCCCTCGGGACAGCCATTATGGCTACACCTTC	CASSPLPRDSHYGYTF
NA	TRBD2	TRBJ2-7	TRBV5-1	TGCGCTAGCAGCTTGACTAGCGGGGCCTACGAGCAGTACTTC	CASSLTSGAYEQYF
once	NA	TRBJ1-2	TRBV2	TGTGCCAGCCCGCGCAGGGCCTCTAACTATGGCTACACCTTC	CASPRRASNYGYTF
few	TRBD1	TRBJ2-7	TRBV5-5	TGTGCCAGCAGCCCGGACAGGGGGGTTTTGGAGTACTTC	CASSPDRGVLEYF
NA	NA	TRBJ1-1	TRBV5-1	TGCGCCAGCAGCTGGGAAGACAGTCTGAACACTGAAGCTTTCTTT	CASSWEDSLNTEAFF
NA	TRBD1	TRBJ2-3	TRBV5-1	TGCGCCAGCAGCTCCCGGGACAGGGGCACAGATACGCAGTATTTT	CASSSRDRGTDTQYF
NA	TRBD1	TRBJ2-7	TRBV7-8	TGTGCCAGCAGCTTGGGAGTGGACAGGCCTCGACCGGGCGAGCAGTACTTC	CASSLGVDRPRPGEQYF
NA	TRBD2	TRBJ2-7	TRBV27	TGTGCCAGCAGATCCGGGACTAGCGGGGGGTACGAGCAGTACTTC	CASRSGTSGGYEQYF
NA	TRBD1	TRBJ2-5	TRBV19	TGTGCCAGTAGACACCGGGACAGGGTATACTTC	CASRHRDRVYF
once	NA	TRBJ2-1	TRBV6-6	TGTGCCAGCAGTTACCACTCCTACAATGAGCAGTTCTTC	CASSYHSYNEQFF
NA	NA	TRBJ2-7	TRBV25-1	TGTGCCAGCAGTAGGCAGGGACTCCACTACGAGCAGTACTTC	CASSRQGLHYEQYF
NA	TRBD2	TRBJ2-2	TRBV7-2	TGTGCCAGCAGCCTAAGACGGGGGGGCACCGGGGAGCTGTTTTTT	CASSLRRGGTGELFF
NA	NA	TRBJ2-7	TRBV28	TGTGCCAGCAGTTTTCTCCGGGACGAGCAGTACTTC	CASSFLRDEQYF
NA	NA	TRBJ1-1	TRBV29-1	TGCAGCGTTTCGGCAGGGCGAGACACTGAAGCTTTCTTT	CSVSAGRDTEAFF
NA	TRBD1	TRBJ1-2	TRBV28	TGTGCCAGCACCCGGGACAGGGCTGGCTACACCTTC	CASTRDRAGYTF
once	NA	TRBJ1-2	TRBV28	TGTGCCAGCAGTACCCTGGGGCCTCATGGCTACACCTTC	CASSTLGPHGYTF
once	NA	TRBJ2-2	TRBV5-4	TGTGCCAGCAGGGGGGGAGGCGGAGGGAACACCGGGGAGCTGTTTTTT	CASRGGGGGNTGELFF
NA	NA	TRBJ1-1	TRBV2	TGTGCCACTACCATGAACACTGAAGCTTTCTTT	CATTMNTEAFF
NA	TRBD1	TRBJ1-2	TRBV7-8	TGTGCCAGCAGCTTAGCGCTAGACAGGGTCAATGGCTACACCTTC	CASSLALDRVNGYTF
many	NA	TRBJ2-1	TRBV14	TGTGCCAGCAGCCAAGATCTCGGGGATGAGCAGTTCTTC	CASSQDLGDEQFF
few	NA	TRBJ1-3	TRBV19	TGTGCCAGTAGTCGGACAGCTGGAAACACCATATATTTT	CASSRTAGNTIYF
NA	TRBD2	TRBJ2-1	TRBV9	TGTGCCAGCAGCGCGGGACTAGCGGGCCTCTACAATGAGCAGTTCTTC	CASSAGLAGLYNEQFF
once	NA	TRBJ1-1	TRBV28	TGTGCCAGCGGACGACAGCCGAACACTGAAGCTTTCTTT	CASGRQPNTEAFF
once	NA	TRBJ1-6	TRBV7-9	TGTGCCAGCAGCTTAACTTCCGGACGGCCCCCATCACCCCTCCACTTT	CASSLTSGRPPSPLHF
NA	TRBD1	TRBJ1-5	TRBV4-1	TGCGCCAGCAGCCACGCGCAGGGGGCGCGGAGAGATCAGCCCCAGCATTTT	CASSHAQGARRDQPQHF
NA	TRBD1	TRBJ2-5	TRBV30	TGTGCCTGGAGAGGGGGGGACAGGGATCAAGAGACCCAGTACTTC	CAWRGGDRDQETQYF
NA	NA	TRBJ1-2	TRBV6-5	NA	CASGSSGPFPYGYTF
once	NA	TRBJ1-1	TRBV3-1/TRBV3-2	TGTGCCAGCAGCCGCCAAGGTGAAGCTTTCTTT	CASSRQGEAFF
NA	NA	TRBJ2-1	TRBV19	TGTGCCAGTAGTACCCTCCCAGGCAATGAGCAGTTCTTC	CASSTLPGNEQFF
NA	TRBD1	TRBJ2-2	TRBV5-1	TGCGCCAGCAGCACGTTAGGACAGGGGGTCACCGGGGAGCTGTTTTTT	CASSTLGQGVTGELFF
NA	NA	TRBJ1-3	TRBV11-3	TGTGCCAGCAGCCCCTCGGGGGGGCCGGGAAACACCATATATTTT	CASSPSGGPGNTIYF
NA	NA	TRBJ1-6	TRBV19	TGTGCCAGTAGTCGAGGGTGGGATTCACCCCTCCACTTT	CASSRGWDSPLHF
NA	TRBD2	TRBJ2-5	TRBV5-1	TGCGCCAGCAGCTTGGTAGGCGTGCGGGGGGAGACCCAGTACTTC	CASSLVGVRGETQYF
NA	NA	TRBJ2-6	TRBV18	TGTGCCAGCTCGGCAGGCACAGGTTCTGGGGCCAACGTCCTGACTTTC	CASSAGTGSGANVLTF
NA	NA	TRBJ2-2	TRBV19	TGTGCCAGTAGTTCTCTTTTGGGGACCGGGGAGCTGTTTTTT	CASSSLLGTGELFF
NA	NA	TRBJ2-7	TRBV29-1	TGCAGCGCCTCCCAACGTTTAGGCTCCTACGAGCAGTACTTC	CSASQRLGSYEQYF
few	NA	TRBJ1-6	TRBV30	TGTGCCTTTGGGCCTCGGGGTCGTAATTCACCCCTCCACTTT	CAFGPRGRNSPLHF
NA	NA	TRBJ2-2	TRBV19	TGTGCCAGTAGTATAGCCCTGGCCAGGGCTTTCTACACCGGGGAGCTGTTTTTT	CASSIALARAFYTGELFF
NA	TRBD1	TRBJ1-5	TRBV13	TGTGCCAGCAGCTTAGGAGGGACAGGGCCCAATCAGCCCCAGCATTTT	CASSLGGTGPNQPQHF